This TCR beta chain originates from a study of PD-1 blockade in classical Hodgkin lymphoma. Study-level information: Patients were infused with nivolumab 3 mg/kg every 2 weeks.

Each and every patient relapsed after autologous stem cell transplantation, and patients got differing brentuximab vedotin exposure. Patients' outcomes at their best amounted to complete response, partial response or progressive disease. Measured with immunoSEQ multiplex PCR; TCRdb has only the in-frame clones, and not every one. Of 95,000 to 100,000 clones detected, around 88% appear once; the ten largest clones hold under 7.5%. Findings and caveats of the study: Patients who initiated nivolumab within 1 year of ASCT were excluded. According to reports, newly diagnosed patients had lower baseline TCR diversity than healthy donors, and relapsed/refractory patients had lower baseline TCR diversity still.

The V and J ends lost 4 bases and 1 base respectively, with 10 bases between them. The CDR3 spans 14 residues. The germline V gene encodes CDR1 LNHDA and CDR2 SQIVND (reference sequence). Details on this clone: Its specificity is unknown.

This sample comprised peripheral blood mononuclear cells (PBMCs), obtained before the second cycle of nivolumab. The chain has TRBV19 and TRBJ1-1; D unresolved. The TCR originated in a human donor with classical Hodgkin lymphoma. The DNA of the CDR3 is TGTGCCAGTAGTAACGGACGGGGGAACACTGAAGCTTTCTTT. Amino acid sequence: CASSNGRGNTEAFF. The variable domain in full, with the rest retrieved from reference TRBV19 and TRBJ1-1, is DGGITQSPKYLFRKEGQNVTLSCEQNLNHDAMYWYRQDPGQGLRLIYYSQIVNDFQKGDIAEGYSVSREKKESFPLTVTSAQKNPTAFYLCASSNGRGNTEAFFGQGTRLTVV.